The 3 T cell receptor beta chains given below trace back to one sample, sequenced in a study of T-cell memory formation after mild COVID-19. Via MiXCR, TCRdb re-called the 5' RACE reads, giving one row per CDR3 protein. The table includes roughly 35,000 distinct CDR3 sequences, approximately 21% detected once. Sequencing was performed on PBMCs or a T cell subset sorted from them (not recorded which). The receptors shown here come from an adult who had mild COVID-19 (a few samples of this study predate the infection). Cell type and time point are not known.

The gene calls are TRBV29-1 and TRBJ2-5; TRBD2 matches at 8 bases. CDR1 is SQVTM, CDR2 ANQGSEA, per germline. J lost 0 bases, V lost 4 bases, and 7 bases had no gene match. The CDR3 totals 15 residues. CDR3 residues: CSVGVQREYQETQYF. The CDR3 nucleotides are TGCAGCGTTGGGGTCCAGCGGGAGTACCAAGAGACCCAGTACTTC.

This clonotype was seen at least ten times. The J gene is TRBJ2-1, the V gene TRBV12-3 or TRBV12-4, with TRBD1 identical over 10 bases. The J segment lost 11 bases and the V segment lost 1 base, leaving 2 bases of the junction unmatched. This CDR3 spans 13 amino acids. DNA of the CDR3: TGTGCCAGCAGTTTAGGGACAGGGGGTAAGCAGTTCTTC. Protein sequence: CASSLGTGGKQFF.

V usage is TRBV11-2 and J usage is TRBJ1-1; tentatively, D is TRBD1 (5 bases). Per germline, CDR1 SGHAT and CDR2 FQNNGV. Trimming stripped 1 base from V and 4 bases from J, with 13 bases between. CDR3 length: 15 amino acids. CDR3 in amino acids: CASSLALSGGTEAFF. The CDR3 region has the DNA TGTGCCAGCAGCTTAGCTCTCAGCGGGGGCACTGAAGCTTTCTTT.